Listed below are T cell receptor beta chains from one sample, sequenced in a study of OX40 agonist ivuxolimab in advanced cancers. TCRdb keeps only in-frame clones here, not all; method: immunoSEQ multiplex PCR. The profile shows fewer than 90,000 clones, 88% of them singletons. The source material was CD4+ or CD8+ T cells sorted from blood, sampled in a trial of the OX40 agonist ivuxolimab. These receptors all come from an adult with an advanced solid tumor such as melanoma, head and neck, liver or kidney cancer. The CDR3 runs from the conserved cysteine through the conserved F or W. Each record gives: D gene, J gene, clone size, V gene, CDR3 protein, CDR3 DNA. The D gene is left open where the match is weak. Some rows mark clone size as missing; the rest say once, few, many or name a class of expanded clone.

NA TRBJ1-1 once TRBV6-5 CASRRTQNTEAFF TGTGCCAGCAGGAGGACACAAAACACTGAAGCTTTCTTT
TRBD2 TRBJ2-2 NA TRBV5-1 CASKREVNTGELFF TGCGCCAGTAAGCGGGAGGTGAACACCGGGGAGCTGTTTTTT
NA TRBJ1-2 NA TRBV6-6 CASSYSSGNYGYTF TGTGCCAGCAGTTACTCGAGTGGAAACTATGGCTACACCTTC
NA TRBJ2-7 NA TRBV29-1 CSVDGTGSYEQYF TGCAGCGTTGATGGGACGGGCTCCTACGAGCAGTACTTC
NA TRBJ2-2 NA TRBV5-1 CASSLAGQGNTGELFF TGCGCCAGCAGCTTGGCCGGGCAGGGAAACACCGGGGAGCTGTTTTTT
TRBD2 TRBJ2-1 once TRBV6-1 CASSEALAGTFSYNEQFF TGTGCCAGCAGTGAAGCACTAGCGGGGACCTTTTCCTACAATGAGCAGTTCTTC
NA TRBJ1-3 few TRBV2 CASSGRPGNTIYF TGTGCCAGCAGTGGCAGGCCTGGAAACACCATATATTTT
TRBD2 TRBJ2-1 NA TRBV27 CASKRDPQAPNEQFF TGTGCCAGCAAGCGGGACCCCCAAGCACCCAATGAGCAGTTCTTC
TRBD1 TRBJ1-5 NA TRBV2 CASSEPRGGAQHF TGTGCCAGCAGTGAACCCAGGGGGGGAGCCCAGCATTTT
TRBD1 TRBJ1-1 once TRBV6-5 CASSPDRGLEAFF TGTGCCAGCAGTCCAGACAGGGGGCTTGAAGCTTTCTTT
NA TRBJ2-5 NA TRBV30 CAWSVAGRRETQYF TGTGCCTGGAGTGTGGCAGGGCGTAGGGAGACCCAGTACTTC
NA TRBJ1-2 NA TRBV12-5 CASGPGVRGYTF TGTGCTAGTGGTCCGGGAGTCCGTGGCTACACCTTC
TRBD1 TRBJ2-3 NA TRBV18 CASSPGQGGTDTQYF TGTGCCAGCTCCCCCGGACAGGGGGGCACAGATACGCAGTATTTT
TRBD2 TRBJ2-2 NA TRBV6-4 CASSELAGGPAGELFF TGTGCCAGCAGTGAACTAGCGGGAGGGCCAGCCGGGGAGCTGTTTTTT
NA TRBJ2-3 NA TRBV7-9 CASSFLRGDTDTQYF TGTGCCAGCAGCTTTCTAAGGGGGGATACAGATACGCAGTATTTT
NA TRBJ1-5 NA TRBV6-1 CASSDPGGFGNQPQHF TGTGCCAGCAGTGATCCCGGGGGCTTTGGGAATCAGCCCCAGCATTTT
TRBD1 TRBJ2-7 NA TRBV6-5 CASSSRQGANEQYF TGTGCCAGCAGTTCGCGACAGGGGGCCAACGAGCAGTACTTC
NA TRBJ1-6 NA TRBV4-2 CASSQDPTRGNSPLHF TGTGCCAGCAGCCAAGATCCCACGCGGGGAAATTCACCCCTCCACTTT
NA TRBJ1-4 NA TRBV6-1 CASSAPRQSGEKLFF TGTGCCAGCAGTGCCCCCCGACAGTCGGGTGAAAAACTGTTTTTT
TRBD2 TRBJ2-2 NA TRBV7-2 CASSLLAVEGELFF TGTGCCAGCAGCTTACTAGCGGTGGAAGGGGAGCTGTTTTTT
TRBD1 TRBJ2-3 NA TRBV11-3 CASSPGQGTDTQYF TGTGCCAGCAGCCCGGGACAGGGAACAGATACGCAGTATTTT
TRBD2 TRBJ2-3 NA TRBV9 CASSGRNTDTQYF TGTGCCAGTAGCGGGAGGAACACAGATACGCAGTATTTT
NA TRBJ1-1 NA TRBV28 CASSPRRGSGAGGEAFF TGTGCCAGCAGCCCCCGTCGGGGCTCGGGGGCCGGGGGTGAAGCTTTCTTT
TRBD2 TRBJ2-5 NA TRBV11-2 CASSLVGSGRGVGETQYF TGTGCCAGCAGCTTAGTTGGTAGCGGGAGAGGGGTTGGGGAGACCCAGTACTTC
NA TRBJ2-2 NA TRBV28 CASSFYTSTDYTGELFF TGTGCCAGCAGTTTTTATACCTCGACAGACTACACCGGGGAGCTGTTTTTT
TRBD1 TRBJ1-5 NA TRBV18 CASSPGDRGYQPQHF TGTGCCAGCTCACCAGGCGACAGGGGATATCAGCCCCAGCATTTT
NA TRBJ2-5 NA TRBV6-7 CASTLGGVDF TGTGCCAGCACCTTAGGGGGGGTGGACTTC
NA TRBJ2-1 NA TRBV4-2 CASSHGGLSYEQFF TGTGCCAGCAGCCATGGGGGTCTAAGCTATGAGCAGTTCTTC
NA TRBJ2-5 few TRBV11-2 CASSSLWRGPRFQETQYF TGTGCCAGCAGCTCTCTATGGAGGGGCCCGAGATTCCAAGAGACCCAGTACTTC
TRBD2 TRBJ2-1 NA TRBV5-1 CASSLSGTSGTGEQFF TGCGCCAGCAGCCTATCCGGGACTAGCGGGACAGGGGAGCAGTTCTTC
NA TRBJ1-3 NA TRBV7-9 CASGGGQAENTIYF TGTGCCAGCGGGGGGGGCCAGGCGGAAAACACCATATATTTT
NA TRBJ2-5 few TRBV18 CASSPDAGQETQYF TGTGCCAGCTCACCAGACGCGGGACAAGAGACCCAGTACTTC
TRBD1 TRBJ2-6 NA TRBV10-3 CAIGRGDRGAGANVLTF TGTGCCATCGGACGGGGGGACAGGGGTGCCGGGGCCAACGTCCTGACTTTC
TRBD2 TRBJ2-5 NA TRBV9 CASSLAGGRETQYF TGTGCCAGCAGTCTAGCGGGAGGGCGGGAGACCCAGTACTTC
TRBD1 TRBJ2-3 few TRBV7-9 CASSFGGTGLYF TGTGCCAGCAGCTTCGGTGGGACAGGGTTGTATTTT
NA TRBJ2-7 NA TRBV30 CAWRVETEDYF TGTGCCTGGAGGGTCGAGACGGAAGACTACTTC
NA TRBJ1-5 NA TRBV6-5 CASSVEGGAKPQHF TGTGCCAGCAGTGTCGAAGGTGGGGCAAAGCCCCAGCATTTT
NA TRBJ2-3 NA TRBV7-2 CASSAQVSDTQYF TGTGCCAGCAGCGCCCAGGTTTCAGATACGCAGTATTTT
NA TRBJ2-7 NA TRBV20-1 CSAADWGEQYF TGCAGTGCGGCCGATTGGGGAGAGCAGTACTTC
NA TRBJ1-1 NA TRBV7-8 CASSLGRAGRNTEAFF TGTGCCAGCAGCTTAGGGCGAGCAGGGCGGAACACTGAAGCTTTCTTT
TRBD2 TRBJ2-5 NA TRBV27 CASSLGRVETQYF TGTGCCAGCAGTTTAGGGAGGGTCGAGACCCAGTACTTC
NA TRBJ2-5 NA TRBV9 CASGQSWDPGTQYF TGTGCCAGCGGGCAGAGTTGGGACCCCGGGACCCAGTACTTC
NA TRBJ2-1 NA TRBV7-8 CASSFTGPPGDEQFF TGTGCCAGCAGCTTCACCGGGCCCCCGGGCGATGAGCAGTTCTTC
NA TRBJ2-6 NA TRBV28 CASSLDNGKGISGANVLTF TGTGCCAGCAGTTTAGACAATGGGAAGGGTATCTCTGGGGCCAACGTCCTGACTTTC
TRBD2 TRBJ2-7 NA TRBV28 CASSSPGLPYEQYF TGTGCCAGCAGTTCACCGGGACTACCGTACGAGCAGTACTTC
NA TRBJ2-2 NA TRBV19 CASARRGGGGNTGELFF TGTGCCAGTGCCCGGCGGGGCGGCGGAGGGAACACCGGGGAGCTGTTTTTT
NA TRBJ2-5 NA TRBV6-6 CASSPLSGTQETQYF TGTGCCAGCAGTCCATTAAGCGGAACCCAAGAGACCCAGTACTTC
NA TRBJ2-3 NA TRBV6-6 CASGRGTDTQYF TGTGCCAGCGGACGAGGAACAGATACGCAGTATTTT
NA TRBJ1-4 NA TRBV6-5 CASSYSLRPNEKLFF TGTGCCAGCAGTTACTCGCTCCGGCCTAATGAAAAACTGTTTTTT
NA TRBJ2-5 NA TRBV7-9 CASSLRAGEETQYF TGTGCCAGCAGCTTAAGGGCGGGTGAAGAGACCCAGTACTTC
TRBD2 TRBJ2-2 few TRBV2 CASRPTSGRAGELFF TGTGCCAGCAGGCCGACTAGCGGGAGGGCCGGGGAGCTGTTTTTT
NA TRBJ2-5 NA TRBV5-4 CASSLSFGGWVQKETQYF TGTGCCAGCAGCTTGAGCTTTGGGGGATGGGTGCAAAAGGAGACCCAGTACTTC
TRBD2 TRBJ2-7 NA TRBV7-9 CASNPSVGEGSYEQYF TGTGCCAGCAACCCCTCGGTCGGGGAGGGGTCCTACGAGCAGTACTTC
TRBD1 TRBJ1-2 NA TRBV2 CASSEVVRGGGYTF TGTGCCAGCAGTGAAGTCGTCAGGGGGGGTGGCTACACCTTC
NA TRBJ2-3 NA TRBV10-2 CASSGLALGGDTQYF TGCGCCAGCAGTGGTCTAGCCCTAGGGGGAGATACGCAGTATTTT
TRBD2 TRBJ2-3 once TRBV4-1 CASSLAGTSGTDTQYF TGCGCCAGCAGCCTGGCCGGGACTAGCGGCACAGATACGCAGTATTTT
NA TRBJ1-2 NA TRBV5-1 CASSFNGGNYGYTF TGCGCCAGCAGCTTTAATGGGGGGAACTATGGCTACACCTTC